This TCR beta chain originates from a study of blood T cell repertoires in COVID-19. At the level of the study: The samples span acute and convalescent COVID-19 from the United States, Italy and Spain.

The V gene lost 5 bases and the J gene lost 1 base, with 8 bases spanning the gap. The CDR3 contains 13 residues. Germline CDR1 is SGHVS and CDR2 is FNYEAQ. Original data processing: Scientists estimated how many nucleated cells there were by amplifying reference gene primers. The protocol was immunoSEQ multiplex PCR, while the TCRdb copy is restricted to in-frame clones and leaves out a portion. V and J calls and clone size are copied from that table; D and trimming were computed from the DNA. The sample includes approximately 160,000 clones, 65% to 85% of them seen just once. This TCR derives from an older woman with acute or convalescent COVID-19. Sequencing was done on a sample of peripheral blood. The rearrangement joins TRBV7-6 to TRBJ2-5, with D hard to call. CDR3 residues: CASSGRIQETQYF. Written as DNA, the CDR3 is TGTGCCAGCAGCGGCAGGATCCAAGAGACCCAGTACTTC.